This T cell receptor beta chain was sequenced in a study of OX40 agonist ivuxolimab in advanced cancers. Method: immunoSEQ multiplex PCR; TCRdb's copy keeps in-frame clones and lacks some. Of under 100,000 clones listed, around 85% are singletons. With V trimmed by 5 bases and J by 5 bases, 11 bases remained unmatched. The CDR3 covers 15 residues. The germline V gene has CDR1 MGHDK and CDR2 SYGVNS. The gene calls are TRBV25-1 and TRBJ1-1; 7 nucleotides agree with TRBD1. The sequence was collected from an adult with an advanced solid tumor such as melanoma, head and neck, liver or kidney cancer. Source: CD4+ or CD8+ T cells sorted from blood, taken in a trial of the OX40 agonist ivuxolimab. CDR3 protein: CASSRTIGGVTEAFF. Written as DNA, the CDR3 is TGTGCCAGCAGTCGGACCATAGGGGGCGTGACTGAAGCTTTCTTT.